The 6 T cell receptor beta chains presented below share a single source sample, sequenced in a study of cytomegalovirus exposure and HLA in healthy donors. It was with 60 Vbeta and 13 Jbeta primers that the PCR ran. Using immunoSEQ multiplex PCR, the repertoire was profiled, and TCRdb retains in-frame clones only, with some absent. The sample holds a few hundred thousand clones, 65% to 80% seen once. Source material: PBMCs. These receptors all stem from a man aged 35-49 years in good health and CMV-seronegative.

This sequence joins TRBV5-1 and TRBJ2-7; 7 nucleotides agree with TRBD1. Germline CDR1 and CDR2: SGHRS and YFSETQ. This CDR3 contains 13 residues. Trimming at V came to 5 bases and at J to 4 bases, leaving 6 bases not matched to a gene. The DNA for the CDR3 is TGCGCCAGCAGTGTTGACAGGGTTTACGAGCAGTACTTC. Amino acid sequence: CASSVDRVYEQYF.

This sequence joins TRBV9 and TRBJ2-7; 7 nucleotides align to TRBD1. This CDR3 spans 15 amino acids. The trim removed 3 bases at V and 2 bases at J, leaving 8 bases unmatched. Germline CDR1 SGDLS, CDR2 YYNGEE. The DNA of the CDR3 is TGTGCCAGCAGCGCGGACCACAGGGGCCCCTACGAGCAGTACTTC. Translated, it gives CASSADHRGPYEQYF.

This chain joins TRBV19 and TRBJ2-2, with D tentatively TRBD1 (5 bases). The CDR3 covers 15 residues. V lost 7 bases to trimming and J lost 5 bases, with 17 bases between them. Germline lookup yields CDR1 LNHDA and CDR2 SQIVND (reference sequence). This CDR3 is CASMESAGRTGELFF. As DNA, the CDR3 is TGTGCCAGTATGGAGTCGGCAGGGCGAACCGGGGAGCTGTTTTTT.

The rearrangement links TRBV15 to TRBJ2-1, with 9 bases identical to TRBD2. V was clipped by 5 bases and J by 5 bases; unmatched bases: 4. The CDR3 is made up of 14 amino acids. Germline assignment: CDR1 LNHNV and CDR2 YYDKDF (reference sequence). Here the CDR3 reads CATSRGRGNNEQFF. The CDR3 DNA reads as TGTGCCACCAGCCGCGGGAGGGGGAACAATGAGCAGTTCTTC.

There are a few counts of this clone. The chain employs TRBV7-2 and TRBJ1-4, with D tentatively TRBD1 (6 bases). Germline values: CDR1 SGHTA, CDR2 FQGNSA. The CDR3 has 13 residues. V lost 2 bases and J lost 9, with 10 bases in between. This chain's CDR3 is CASSLNRDKKLFF. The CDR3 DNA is TGTGCCAGCAGCTTAAACAGGGACAAAAAACTGTTTTTT. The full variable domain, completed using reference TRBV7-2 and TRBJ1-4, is GAGVSQSPSNKVTEKGKDVELRCDPISGHTALYWYRQSLGQGLEFLIYFQGNSAPDKSGLPSDRFSAERTGGSVSTLTIQRTQQEDSAVYLCASSLNRDKKLFFGSGTQLSVL.

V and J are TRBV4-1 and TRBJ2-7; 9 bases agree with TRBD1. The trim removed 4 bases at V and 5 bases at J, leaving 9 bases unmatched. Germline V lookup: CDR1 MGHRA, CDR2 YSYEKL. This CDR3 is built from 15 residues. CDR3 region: CASSPGTGRYDEQYF. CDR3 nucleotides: TGCGCCAGCAGCCCCGGGACAGGGCGTTACGACGAGCAGTACTTC.